Sequencing of this TCR beta chain was carried out in a study of T cells in Graves' hyperthyroidism and ophthalmopathy. V was pared by 0 bases and J by 5 bases, with 10 bases between. CDR3 length equals 15 residues. CDR1 is SGHDN and CDR2 is FVKESK in the germline V gene. Amplification targeted TCR beta CDR3 regions from RNA transcripts. Carried out on the TCR CDR3, a first-round RT-PCR used the HTBI primer set. From the multiplex PCR reads, TCRdb called clonotypes with MiXCR, one entry per CDR3 protein. The table shows about 410,000 distinct CDR3 sequences, with approximately 14% occurring only once. This clonotype was counted a few times.

Specimen: blood. The chain links TRBV14 to TRBJ2-2; D is ambiguous. The sequence came from a woman aged 25 to 39 with Graves' ophthalmopathy. The CDR3 spells CASSQDSFNTGELFF. Here the CDR3 DNA reads TGTGCCAGCAGCCAAGATAGCTTCAATACCGGGGAGCTGTTTTTT. Variable domain in full (rest from reference TRBV14 and TRBJ2-2): EAGVTQFPSHSVIEKGQTVTLRCDPISGHDNLYWYRRVMGKEIKFLLHFVKESKQDESGMPNNRFLAERTGGTYSTLKVQPAELEDSGVYFCASSQDSFNTGELFFGEGSRLTVL.